This T cell receptor beta chain was identified during a study of T cells after yellow fever vaccination (dated by TCRdb to about 2019). Concerning the study at large: The SMART-Seq v4 Ultra Low Input RNA kit was used to prepare libraries from fractions with low cell numbers. To follow T-cell clones before and after primary and booster YFV17D yellow fever vaccination, bulk TCR alpha and beta repertoires were sequenced over time. The cohort comprised two healthy male donors, one aged 18 to 29 and one aged 30 to 40 years. Blood samples were taken at several timepoints before and after primary and secondary immunization, and bulk PBMC replicates and cell subsets were isolated.

Study-wide findings and limitations: Compared with the primary T-cell response, the secondary T-cell response was faster but weaker, reaching its peak on day 5 rather than on day 15. Because only a couple of donors were included in the study, the extent to which the findings can be generalized is limited. Most clones expanded after primary vaccination (around 96% of CD4 and over 80% of CD8) were re-detected after the booster, suggesting that broad memory maintenance occurred. FACS-sorted repertoires could contain abundant contaminating clonotypes from the bulk population, so computational filtering was required. A small share of clonotypes occurred in both CD4 and CD8 compartments, likely arising from convergent recombination.

The sample's treatment or condition label, decoded: live attenuated yellow fever vaccine strain. At each blood-draw timepoint, two biological replicates of bulk PBMCs were obtained. PBMCs were isolated from peripheral blood using a standard Ficoll-Paque protocol. RNA was extracted with TriZol from bulk PBMCs, CD4 and CD8 fractions, and dextramer-positive and dextramer-negative fractions. The data were produced on an Illumina NovaSeq 6000. TCR cDNA was made using 5'RACE template switching, a step that added a universal primer site and unique molecular identifiers. Priming for cDNA synthesis came from both the TCR alpha and TCR beta constant segments. Library amplification used two PCR steps, and the second PCR step added sample barcodes and sequencing adapters. Sequencing of the libraries was done on either Illumina HiSeq 2500 (2x100 bp) or NovaSeq (2x150 bp). Regarding the original processing steps: Reads were demultiplexed and collapsed into UMI consensus sequences with MIGEC, and V(D)J alignment was performed with MiXCR. Vaccine-responding clonotypes were defined with edgeR using replicate PBMC samples, requiring FDR below 0.01 and a log2 fold change above 5 up to day 15. Each bulk clonotype received a CD4 or CD8 identity based on whether the sequenced CD4 or CD8 repertoire contained that clonotype at higher abundance. Using fastp trimming at Q25 and MiXCR clonotype assembly, TCRdb reanalyzed the public sequencing data and kept in-frame beta chains. Each entry is one CDR3 protein sequence, shown with its most common DNA and genes. TCRdb, rather than the study authors, made the V and J calls. This sample holds about 350,000 distinct CDR3 sequences; roughly 4% were observed only once. Of the sample, roughly 25% falls within the top ten clones.

Comment on this clonotype: It lacks a known antigen. Base qualities are not recorded, but no much larger clone differs from it by a single base.

Including cysteine and phenylalanine, the CDR3 has 14 amino acids. The entry retains the CDR3 DNA only, 42 bases that are in frame from base 1. The germline V gene specifies SGHTA as CDR1 and FQGTGA as CDR2. At the junction V is shortened by 3 bases and J by 8 bases; bases outside the gene matches: 7. The origin of this receptor is a man aged 18 to 30 who received the YFV17D yellow fever vaccine. The material sequenced was PBMCs, taken 5 days after the yellow fever booster vaccination. The V gene is TRBV7-3 and the J gene is TRBJ2-1, with 7 junctional bases fitting TRBD2. The CDR3 here reads CASSLQGGDHEQFF. The nucleotides are TGTGCCAGCAGCTTGCAGGGAGGGGACCATGAGCAGTTCTTC.